These 8 T cell receptor beta chains originate from one sample sequenced in a study of T-cell reconstitution after alpha-beta-depleted transplantation in children. The library targeted TCRbeta and was prepared with unique molecular identifiers. TCRdb redid the calling of the PCR reads with MiXCR, one entry per CDR3 protein. The sample carries just over 950,000 distinct CDR3 sequences, less than 30% recorded once. The sequences come from PBMCs, mostly from graft donor cells, collected 360 days after TCRalphabeta/CD19-depleted stem cell transplant. Receptors originate from a boy under two years old who had a stem cell transplant for SCID, so the T cells may come from the graft donor.

This clonotype was seen ten or more times. The chain's CDR3 is CASSYNRGVSTEQYF. The DNA for the CDR3 is TGTGCCAGCAGTTACAACCGGGGGGTCAGTACCGAGCAGTACTTC. This chain joins TRBV6-2 or TRBV6-3 and TRBJ2-7; 7 bases line up with TRBD2. The trim removed 2 bases at V and 6 bases at J, leaving 10 bases unmatched. The CDR3 length is 15 residues. Germline values: CDR1 MNHEY, CDR2 SVGEGT.

The DNA of the CDR3 is TGTGCCAGCAGCGAACATGGGGGGGCAGTCGAGCAGTACTTC. It yields the protein CASSEHGGAVEQYF. J is TRBJ2-7 and V is TRBV6-1; TRBD2 is a possible D gene (7 bases). Germline CDR1 reads MNHNS; CDR2 reads SASEGT. V dropped 6 bases and J dropped 6 bases, with 18 bases sitting between them. The CDR3 loop spans 14 amino acids.

The chain couples TRBV9 to TRBJ1-1, with a weak D call TRBD1 (6 bases). CDR1 and CDR2 from the germline V gene are SGDLS and YYNGEE. The CDR3 spans 15 residues. With 0 bases removed from V and 4 bases from J, the gap between germline ends came to 13 bases. The CDR3 protein is CASSVVEGVSTEAFF. The CDR3 DNA sequence: TGTGCCAGCAGCGTAGTAGAGGGGGTTAGCACTGAAGCTTTCTTT.

In its sample, this clonotype was seen many times. The chain recombines TRBV7-9 with TRBJ1-5; D uncertain. The CDR3 runs 12 residues. In germline, CDR1 is SEHNR, CDR2 FQNEAQ (reference sequence). V was clipped by 6 bases and J by 3 bases, with 6 bases between them. The CDR3 is CASSLLNQPQHF. The CDR3 DNA is TGTGCCAGCAGTTTACTCAATCAGCCCCAGCATTTT.

The chain carries TRBV12-3 or TRBV12-4 and TRBJ2-5; TRBD1 aligns across 7 bases. The CDR3 is made up of 15 amino acids. Trimming at V came to 4 bases and at J to 0 bases, leaving 5 bases not matched to a gene. CDR3 in DNA: TGTGCCAGCAGTTCCTCGGACAGGAACCAAGAGACCCAGTACTTC. The encoded protein is CASSSSDRNQETQYF.

This clonotype showed up many times. The chain employs TRBV28 and TRBJ2-2; D is ambiguous. CDR1 MDHEN and CDR2 SYDVKM come from the germline V gene. This CDR3 has 14 residues. Trimming removed 8 bases at V and 4 bases at J, with 14 bases between. This CDR3 reads CASLKLRSTGELFF. The DNA of the CDR3 is TGTGCCAGCCTAAAGTTGAGGAGCACCGGGGAGCTGTTTTTT.

This clonotype was recorded a few times. This sequence joins TRBV6-5 and TRBJ2-1, with D possibly matching TRBD1 (5 bases). The CDR3 runs 16 residues. Per germline, CDR1 MNHEY and CDR2 SVGAGI. V lost 2 bases and J lost 0, with 11 bases in between. The CDR3 sequence: CASSYVGPVSYNEQFF. The CDR3, as DNA: TGTGCCAGCAGTTACGTGGGGCCCGTCTCCTACAATGAGCAGTTCTTC.

CDR3 nucleotides: TGTGCCAGCAGCTTACCTCAGGGGCGAGGCTACACCTTC. This sequence encodes CASSLPQGRGYTF. The gene calls are TRBV7-9 and TRBJ1-2; perhaps TRBD1 as D (6 bases). Germline-derived CDR1 and CDR2 are SEHNR and FQNEAQ (reference sequence). The CDR3 runs 13 residues. Between the trimmed V and J ends, which lost 2 bases and 8 bases, there was a span of 12 bases.